Described below is a single TCR beta chain sequence and its context. Germline V lookup: CDR1 SGHNT, CDR2 YYREEE (reference sequence). Trimming stripped 3 bases from V and 3 bases from J, with 18 bases between. This CDR3 comprises 16 residues. Cohorts were determined from participant-reported clinical history. A COVID-19 case had been met by exposed participants during the 2 weeks before study entry. Authors' processing steps: Reference gene primer amplification yielded estimated nucleated cell counts. Assay used: immunoSEQ multiplex PCR; TCRdb lists only in-frame clones, some missing. That table supplies the V and J calls and clone size; D and trimming were determined from the DNA. This table holds fewer than 350,000 clones, about 91% found once. This entry comes from a study of blood T cell repertoires in COVID-19. About the research overall: Collection of acute and convalescent COVID-19 samples took place in the United States, Italy and Spain.

This TCR was sampled from a middle-aged man who had been exposed to COVID-19. Sequenced: PBMCs or T cells enriched from blood (not recorded which). The J gene is TRBJ1-1, the V gene TRBV5-4; tentatively, D is TRBD1 (5 bases). CDR3 nucleotide sequence: TGTGCCAGCAGCTGGGGGGACTATCCGAGGGACACTGAAGCTTTCTTT. It codes for CASSWGDYPRDTEAFF.